The 15 T cell receptor beta chains below come from one sample, sequenced in a study of blood T cells in healthy people across ages. The second PCR ran roughly 6 to 11 cycles with a sample-barcoded 5' primer and J-beta primers. TCRdb used MiXCR to reprocess the 5' RACE reads, holding one entry per CDR3 protein. Found here are around 1,000,000 distinct CDR3 sequences, approximately 25% of them singletons; the top ten hold 0.75%. The sample was also linked to a second study, of T cells of mothers and their children.

Sequenced: blood. These receptors all come from a girl aged 2 to 9 in good health.

The chain uses TRBV20-1 and TRBJ2-3; D might be TRBD1 or TRBD2, each matching 6 bases. The CDR3 loop spans 13 amino acids. V was pared by 2 bases and J by 4 bases, with 10 bases between. Germline loops: CDR1 DFQATT, CDR2 SNEGSKA (reference sequence). Written as DNA, the CDR3 is TGCAGTGCTAGACGGGGGCAGGCAGATACGCAGTATTTT. Amino acids: CSARRGQADTQYF.

This clonotype was detected only a few times. The chain couples TRBV4-1 to TRBJ2-2; no firm D call. Trimming shortened V by 0 bases and J by 6 bases, and 8 bases separated the two germline ends. CDR1 and CDR2 (germline): MGHRA, YSYEKL. The CDR3 runs to 14 residues. The CDR3 nucleotides are TGCGCCAGCAGCCAAGAGTATTCGTCCGGGGAGCTGTTTTTT. It encodes CASSQEYSSGELFF.

The V call is TRBV7-6, the J call TRBJ2-7, with 8 positions matching TRBD2. Per the germline V gene, CDR1 is SGHVS and CDR2 is FNYEAQ. With 4 bases clipped from V and 2 bases from J, the junction kept 7 bases outside the gene matches. The CDR3 totals 15 residues. The CDR3, as DNA: TGTGCCAGCAGCTCCCTCGGGGGGGCCCCCTACGAGCAGTACTTC. The encoded protein is CASSSLGGAPYEQYF.

This clonotype was detected only a few times. The rearrangement joins TRBV12-3 or TRBV12-4 to TRBJ2-3; TRBD2 agrees at 7 bases. The junction had 7 bases not matched to a gene; V was cut back by 7 bases and J by 6 bases. This CDR3 comprises 13 residues. CDR3 sequence reads: CASTPDGGDTQYF. The CDR3 region has the DNA TGTGCCAGCACCCCTGACGGGGGGGATACGCAGTATTTT.

The chain links TRBV12-5 to TRBJ2-7, with unresolved D. CDR3 size: 15 residues. Germline lookup yields CDR1 LGHNT and CDR2 FRNRAP. V was trimmed by 9 bases and J by 0 bases, leaving 18 bases between them. Here the CDR3 reads CASGPETASSYEQYF. Written as DNA, the CDR3 is TGTGCTAGCGGACCGGAGACGGCTAGCTCCTACGAGCAGTACTTC.

The sample holds a few counts of this clonotype. This sequence joins TRBV28 and TRBJ2-7, with 11 positions matching TRBD2. Germline CDR1 and CDR2: MDHEN and SYDVKM. The CDR3 has 18 residues. V lost 6 bases to trimming and J lost 0 bases; unmatched junction nucleotides: 13. The CDR3 bases are TGTGCCAGCAGCCTCGGGACTAGCGGAATTATTAGCTCCTACGAGCAGTACTTC. Its translation is CASSLGTSGIISSYEQYF.

The chain employs TRBV24-1 and TRBJ2-5; 8 bases fit TRBD1. Trimming cost V 1 base and J 7 bases; bases outside gene matches: 4. Germline V CDR1 and CDR2: KGHDR, SFDVKD. CDR3 length: 14 amino acids. CDR3: CATSDLGQGGTQYF. The CDR3 DNA is TGTGCCACCAGTGATTTAGGACAGGGTGGGACCCAGTACTTC.

This chain joins TRBV19 and TRBJ2-7; TRBD2 matches at 9 bases. Germline CDR1 and CDR2: LNHDA and SQIVND (reference sequence). CDR3 length equals 16 residues. Trimming removed 6 bases from V and 3 bases from J; junction bases left unmatched: 12. CDR3 DNA: TGTGCCAGTAGCCGAACCGGGGGACTAGCCTACTACGAGCAGTACTTC. It is translated as CASSRTGGLAYYEQYF.

A remark on this clonotype: One end of the junction is discordant with germline, which a read error may explain. The gene calls are TRBV25-1 and TRBJ2-7; tentatively, D is TRBD2 (6 bases). The CDR3 is 16 residues long. Per germline, CDR1 MGHDK and CDR2 SYGVNS. The CDR3 sequence: CGSSELSGTFPYEQYF. CDR3 DNA: TGTGGCAGCAGTGAATTGTCCGGGACTTTTCCCTACGAGCAGTACTTC.

This clonotype was picked up many times. One end of the junction does not line up with germline, which may come from a read error. The chain combines TRBV5-1 with TRBJ1-5; D ambiguous. Looked up from germline, CDR1 is SGHRS and CDR2 is YFSETQ. The CDR3 has 13 residues. Here the CDR3 DNA reads TGTGCCAGCAGCTTAGAAGCGAATCAGCCCCAGCATTTT. Its translation: CASSLEANQPQHF. The full variable domain, with the rest looked up from reference TRBV5-1 and TRBJ1-5, is KAGVTQTPRYLIKTRGQQVTLSCSPISGHRSVSWYQQTPGQGLQFLFEYFSETQRNKGNFPGRFSGRQFSNSRSEMNVSTLELGDSALYLCASSLEANQPQHFGDGTRLSIL.

This clonotype turned up a few times. The gene calls are TRBV10-3 and TRBJ1-1, with D unclear. From germline, CDR1 is ENHRY and CDR2 SYGVKD. The CDR3 spans 14 residues. The ends were cut back, 5 bases at V and 4 bases at J, with 14 bases in the middle. CDR3 sequence: CAISISADVTEAFF. DNA of the CDR3: TGTGCCATCAGTATCAGTGCAGATGTCACTGAAGCTTTCTTT.

V is TRBV29-1 and J is TRBJ1-1; D possibly corresponds to TRBD1 (6 bases). The germline gives CDR1 SQVTM, CDR2 ANQGSEA. There are 13 residues in the CDR3. V was clipped by 7 bases and J by 3 bases, with 15 bases between them. CDR3 sequence: CSAERGGDTEAFF. CDR3 sequence (DNA): TGCAGCGCCGAACGAGGGGGGGACACTGAAGCTTTCTTT. The full variable domain, completed using reference TRBV29-1 and TRBJ1-1, is SAVISQKPSRDICQRGTSLTIQCQVDSQVTMMFWYRQQPGQSLTLIATANQGSEATYESGFVIDKFPISRPNLTFSTLTVSNMSPEDSSIYLCSAERGGDTEAFFGQGTRLTVV.

The chain couples TRBV19 to TRBJ1-1; TRBD1 matches 7 bases. Trimming at V came to 8 bases and at J to 4 bases, leaving 10 bases not matched to a gene. CDR1 and CDR2 from the germline V gene are LNHDA and SQIVND (reference sequence). The CDR3 contains 14 residues. The CDR3 spells CASRTGEGGTEAFF. The DNA of the CDR3 is TGTGCCAGTCGCACAGGGGAGGGTGGCACTGAAGCTTTCTTT. Full variable domain (rest looked up from reference TRBV19 and TRBJ1-1): DGGITQSPKYLFRKEGQNVTLSCEQNLNHDAMYWYRQDPGQGLRLIYYSQIVNDFQKGDIAEGYSVSREKKESFPLTVTSAQKNPTAFYLCASRTGEGGTEAFFGQGTRLTVV.

The table lists this clonotype with many counts. This chain's CDR3 is CASSLLGGLNTGELFF. CDR3 DNA: TGTGCCAGCAGTTTACTTGGGGGCCTGAACACCGGGGAGCTGTTTTTT. V usage is TRBV28 and J usage is TRBJ2-2; D is perhaps TRBD1 (6 bases). The germline V gene encodes CDR1 MDHEN and CDR2 SYDVKM. There are 16 residues in the CDR3. Trimming shortened V by 2 bases and J by 1 base, and 11 bases separated the two germline ends.

This clonotype was seen a handful of times. V usage is TRBV6-5 and J usage is TRBJ2-1, with 10 bases aligning to TRBD2. Germline assignment: CDR1 MNHEY and CDR2 SVGAGI. The ends lost 5 bases at V and 2 bases at J; junction bases unmatched: 6. The CDR3 totals 16 residues. The DNA for the CDR3 is TGTGCCAGCAGTCTACTAGCGGGATCCCCCTACAATGAGCAGTTCTTC. It is translated as CASSLLAGSPYNEQFF.